This TCR beta chain was recorded in a study of T cells in tuberculosis. Study information: IGRA-negative adolescents, IGRA-positive adolescents with latent tuberculosis and adults with active tuberculosis formed this South African cohort. Study results and limitations: Active tuberculosis TCR-alpha repertoires lay closer to GMM-specific TCRs than IGRA-negative controls, suggesting clonal expansion. Shorter CDR3-alpha in active tuberculosis partly drove smaller distances. Cases with active tuberculosis were adults, while controls were adolescents.

With respect to this clone: Its cognate antigen is unknown.

Described time point: new active TB diagnosis, blood taken before or within 7 days of starting treatment. Here immunoSEQ multiplex PCR was the method, and the copy in TCRdb shows in-frame clones only, minus some. The table includes over 30,000 clones, 93% detected once. This CDR3 is built from 15 residues. Germline V gene data show CDR1 as SGHTS and CDR2 as YDEGEE. V was pared by 4 bases and J by 1 base, with 7 bases of the junction left unmatched. The rearrangement joins TRBV5-8 to TRBJ1-1; 7 bases fit TRBD1. This clonotype was obtained from an adult with tuberculosis. This material consisted of PBMCs, taken at tuberculosis diagnosis. The CDR3 region has the DNA TGTGCCAGCAGCGGTATACGACAGGGGAACACTGAAGCTTTCTTT. This sequence encodes CASSGIRQGNTEAFF.